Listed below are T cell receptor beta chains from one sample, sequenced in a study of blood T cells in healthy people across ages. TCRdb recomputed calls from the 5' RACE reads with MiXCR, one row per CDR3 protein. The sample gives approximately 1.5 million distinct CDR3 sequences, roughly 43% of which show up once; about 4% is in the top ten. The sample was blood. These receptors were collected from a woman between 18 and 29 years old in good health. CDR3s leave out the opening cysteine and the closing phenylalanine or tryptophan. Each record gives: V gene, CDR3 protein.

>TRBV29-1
SVGGRLRVDTEAF
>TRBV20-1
SARQGDPGEKLF
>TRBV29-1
SIPVTYNEQF
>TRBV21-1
ASERVRVGFRSSYNEQF
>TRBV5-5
ASSFTSGNHEQF
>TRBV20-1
SARDGLAIEQF
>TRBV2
ASGARQSYGYT
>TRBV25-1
ASSDPGATDTQY
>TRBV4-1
ASSQEFPALSGTYNEQF
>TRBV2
ASRQGYSSYEQY
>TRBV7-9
ASSLALIAADTQY
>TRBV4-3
ASSHPGGGEQF
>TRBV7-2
ASRKRVTGELF
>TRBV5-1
ASTRLAEFKSEQY
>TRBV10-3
AIGESGATYNEQF
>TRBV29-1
SVEDPGLAGYT
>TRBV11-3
ASRTQVVAGISTDTQY
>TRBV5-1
ASSLAKAGVNNEQF
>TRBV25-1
ASRGGGGPNEQF
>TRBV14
ASSQERFYTGELF
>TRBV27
ASSFSLAAYEQY
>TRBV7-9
ASSLAGISF
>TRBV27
ASSLRPYWTNTEAF
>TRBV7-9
ASSIPGQGYNEQF
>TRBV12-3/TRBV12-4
ASPPSPGQGLETQY
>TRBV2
ASSVMGGSYEQY
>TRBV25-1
ASHSIGDRETQF
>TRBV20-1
SARLTGYEQY
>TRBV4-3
ASSQELAESQY
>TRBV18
ASSPPSAGRAHEQY
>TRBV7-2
ASSLDGLGGAANEQY
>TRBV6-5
ASRMDPTNEKLF
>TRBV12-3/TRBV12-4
ASRLDSAYGYT
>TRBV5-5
ASDPSSYNEQY
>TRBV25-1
ASRNGWTEAF
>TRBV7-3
ASSPWTGADTQY
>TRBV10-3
AISELTRGGEQY
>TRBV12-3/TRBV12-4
ASSFSGGNYGYT
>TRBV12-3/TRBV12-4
ASSSGQAYEKLF
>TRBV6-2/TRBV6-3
ASSSGTSSLNEQY
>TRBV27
ASSSGTSGETQY
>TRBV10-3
AISEGQSNQPQH
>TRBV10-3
ATSDTTYEQY
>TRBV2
AGRDVANEKLF
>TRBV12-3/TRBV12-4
ASSKHGTGNTEAF
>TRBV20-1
SAKTGSLREQY
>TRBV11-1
ASSLSRASRYT
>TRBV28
ASRFPGLAYEQY
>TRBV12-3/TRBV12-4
ASSRRRNGNYGYT